The next 28 T cell receptor beta chains were all read from a single sample in a study of cytomegalovirus exposure and HLA in healthy donors. 60 Vbeta and 13 Jbeta primers were used in PCR. TCRdb's table, derived via immunoSEQ multiplex PCR, lists solely in-frame clones and lacks some. This sample's table has just over 200,000 clones. Material for sequencing was PBMCs. These receptors were collected from a girl aged 2 to 10 in good health and CMV-seropositive.

The chain links TRBV6-1 to TRBJ2-6, with D perhaps matching TRBD1 (6 bases). The CDR3 is 18 residues long. Trimming left V 4 bases short and J 0 bases short, with 16 bases between. The germline V gene encodes CDR1 MNHNS and CDR2 SASEGT. CDR3 loop: CASSAEPGQSSGANVLTF. The DNA of the CDR3 is TGTGCCAGCAGTGCCGAACCGGGACAAAGCTCTGGGGCCAACGTCCTGACTTTC.

This chain's CDR3 is CASSYTEGALYGYTF. The CDR3 bases are TGTGCCAGCTCTTACACAGAGGGGGCCCTTTATGGCTACACCTTC. V is TRBV18 and J is TRBJ1-2; 7 bases map to TRBD1. V lost 6 bases to trimming and J lost 5 bases; unmatched junction nucleotides: 12. CDR3 length: 15 amino acids. CDR1 is KGHSH, CDR2 LQKENI, per germline.

The CDR3 DNA sequence: TGTGCCAGCAGATACAGGCCCAGCTCTGGAAACACCATATATTTT. It codes for CASRYRPSSGNTIYF. V gene TRBV28 combines with J gene TRBJ1-3; perhaps TRBD1 as D (5 bases). CDR3 length: 15 residues. Germline V gene sequence: CDR1 MDHEN, CDR2 SYDVKM. V was shortened by 6 bases and J by 0 bases, with 12 bases between the two germline ends.

CDR3 region: CASSMYGVSENTIYF. Here the CDR3 DNA reads TGTGCCAGTAGTATGTACGGGGTTTCGGAAAACACCATATATTTT. V gene TRBV19 combines with J gene TRBJ1-3; no clear D gene. V was clipped by 3 bases and J by 6 bases, with 15 bases between them. Germline CDR1 LNHDA, CDR2 SQIVND (reference sequence). This CDR3 contains 15 residues.

This sequence joins TRBV2 and TRBJ2-5; TRBD2 aligns across 11 bases. CDR1 and CDR2 (germline): SNHLY, FYNNEI. The CDR3 length is 15 residues. V shed 4 bases, J shed 11 bases, and the junction held 12 bases outside the gene matches. CDR3 DNA: TGTGCCAGCAGTGTAGAGAGCACTAGCGGGAGTGTGCAGTACTTC. It encodes CASSVESTSGSVQYF.

This chain uses TRBV6-5 with TRBJ2-1; 11 positions agree with TRBD2. Losses at the gene ends were 2 bases for V and 4 bases for J; bases not matched to a gene: 1. The CDR3 extends over 15 amino acids. Germline lookup yields CDR1 MNHEY and CDR2 SVGAGI. CDR3 residues: CASSYGTSGYNEQFF. CDR3 coding DNA: TGTGCCAGCAGTTACGGGACTAGCGGTTACAATGAGCAGTTCTTC.

This chain uses TRBV4-2 with TRBJ2-1; TRBD2 matches 15 bases. The CDR3 totals 19 residues. The trim removed 2 bases at V and 1 base at J, leaving 6 bases unmatched. Germline V lookup: CDR1 LGHNA, CDR2 YNFKEQ. Here the CDR3 reads CASSQKGLAGGGSYNEQFF. Here the CDR3 DNA reads TGTGCCAGCAGCCAAAAAGGACTAGCGGGAGGGGGGTCCTACAATGAGCAGTTCTTC.

The J gene is TRBJ2-7, the V gene TRBV28; 7 bases line up with TRBD2. J was trimmed by 3 bases and V by 4 bases; bases with no gene match: 9. The CDR3 is 15 amino acids. The germline gives CDR1 MDHEN, CDR2 SYDVKM. The CDR3 spells CASSSPSGTVYEQYF. In DNA form, the CDR3 reads TGTGCCAGCAGTTCTCCTAGCGGAACCGTCTACGAGCAGTACTTC.

V usage is TRBV11-2 and J usage is TRBJ1-2; no definite D call. The germline V gene encodes CDR1 SGHAT and CDR2 FQNNGV. Trimming left V 0 bases short and J 8 bases short, with 10 bases between. This CDR3 is 13 amino acids long. CDR3 sequence: CASSLDLQRGYTF. CDR3 DNA: TGTGCCAGCAGCTTAGACCTCCAGAGGGGCTACACCTTC.

The J gene is TRBJ2-7, the V gene TRBV5-4; 9 positions agree with TRBD2. The V gene's germline CDR1 is SGHNT and CDR2 YYREEE (reference sequence). The CDR3 contains 15 residues. The trim removed 2 bases at V and 3 bases at J, leaving 6 bases unmatched. The CDR3 loop reads CASSFLTSGFYEQYF. In DNA form, the CDR3 reads TGTGCCAGCAGCTTCCTGACTAGCGGTTTCTACGAGCAGTACTTC.

The chain uses TRBV28 and TRBJ1-4; D may be TRBD1 (5 bases). Trimming took off 8 bases at V and 6 bases at J, with 19 bases between the two ends. Germline CDR1 and CDR2: MDHEN and SYDVKM. The CDR3 extends over 15 amino acids. DNA for the CDR3: TGTGCCAGCCAGACAGCCGGTTCAGGAGATGAAAAACTGTTTTTT. Encoded protein: CASQTAGSGDEKLFF.

This chain connects TRBV15 to TRBJ2-5; weak D call: TRBD2 (6 bases). Germline lookup yields CDR1 LNHNV and CDR2 YYDKDF (reference sequence). The CDR3 length is 17 residues. Trimming removed 1 base at V and 3 bases at J, with 18 bases between. CDR3 DNA: TGTGCCACCAGCAGAGGGTACGGGAGTAGCGGCGAAGAGACCCAGTACTTC. It codes for CATSRGYGSSGEETQYF.

The gene calls are TRBV5-1 and TRBJ2-7, with TRBD2 matching over 11 bases. Germline CDR1 SGHRS, CDR2 YFSETQ. This CDR3 region has 15 residues. J lost 6 bases, V lost 0 bases, and 5 bases had no gene match. In nucleotides, the CDR3 is TGCGCCAGCAGCTTGGCCTGGCTAGCGGGAGGCGAGCAGTACTTC. This translates into CASSLAWLAGGEQYF.

The rearrangement links TRBV30 to TRBJ2-5, with no clear D. Trimming took 1 base from V and 5 from J, leaving 14 bases between them. Germline loops: CDR1 GTSNPN, CDR2 SVGIG (reference sequence). This CDR3 has 14 amino acids. Here the CDR3 DNA reads TGTGCCTGGAGTGGTGAGGTAGTTCGGGAGACCCAGTACTTC. It codes for CAWSGEVVRETQYF.

The chain couples TRBV4-1 to TRBJ2-7; TRBD2 matches at 9 bases. Germline V gene lookup returns CDR1 MGHRA and CDR2 YSYEKL. The CDR3 consists of 16 residues. The V segment lost 0 bases and the J segment 3 bases; nucleotides outside the gene matches: 6. The CDR3 reads CASSQEGASGIYEQYF. In nucleotides, the CDR3 is TGCGCCAGCAGCCAAGAAGGTGCTAGCGGGATCTACGAGCAGTACTTC.

Here the CDR3 reads CASSERTSGKSYNEQFF. In DNA, the CDR3 is TGTGCCAGCAGCGAACGGACTAGCGGGAAGTCCTACAATGAGCAGTTCTTC. V gene TRBV9 combines with J gene TRBJ2-1; 12 bases map to TRBD2. V was clipped by 3 bases and J by 1 base; unmatched bases: 5. Germline loops: CDR1 SGDLS, CDR2 YYNGEE. This CDR3 spans 17 amino acids. Full variable domain (outside the CDR3, taken from reference TRBV9 and TRBJ2-1): DSGVTQTPKHLITATGQRVTLRCSPRSGDLSVYWYQQSLDQGLQFLIQYYNGEERAKGNILERFSAQQFPDLHSELNLSSLELGDSALYFCASSERTSGKSYNEQFFGPGTRLTVL.

This sequence joins TRBV7-9 and TRBJ1-2; perhaps TRBD1 as D (6 bases). The ends were cut back, 8 bases at V and 3 bases at J, with 10 bases in the middle. The CDR3 is 12 amino acids. The germline CDR1 and CDR2 sequences are SEHNR and FQNEAQ (reference sequence). CDR3 DNA: TGTGCCAGCGGAGGACAGTACTATGGCTACACCTTC. Translation gives CASGGQYYGYTF.

V and J are TRBV30 and TRBJ2-2; 7 bases agree with TRBD1. Trimming cost V 4 bases and J 3 bases; bases outside gene matches: 5. The germline gives CDR1 GTSNPN, CDR2 SVGIG (reference sequence). The length of the CDR3 is 14 residues. The CDR3 region has the DNA TGTGCCTGGAACCTGGGACAGTACACCGGGGAGCTGTTTTTT. Its protein product is CAWNLGQYTGELFF.

The V gene is TRBV28, the J gene TRBJ1-4; 8 nucleotides match TRBD1. The V gene's germline CDR1 is MDHEN and CDR2 SYDVKM. CDR3 length: 15 residues. V shed 0 bases, J shed 7 bases, and the junction held 4 bases outside the gene matches. CDR3 amino acids: CASSLWQGASEKLFF. The CDR3 DNA reads as TGTGCCAGCAGTTTATGGCAGGGGGCTTCTGAAAAACTGTTTTTT.

The chain combines TRBV7-6 with TRBJ2-1; 14 nucleotides line up with TRBD2. This CDR3 spans 19 amino acids. The trim removed 5 bases at V and 1 base at J, leaving 10 bases unmatched. Germline lookup yields CDR1 SGHVS and CDR2 FNYEAQ. The CDR3 loop reads CASSLLGTSGSGSYNEQFF. The CDR3 DNA reads TGTGCCAGCAGCCTCCTAGGGACTAGCGGGAGCGGGTCCTACAATGAGCAGTTCTTC.

Remarks on this clone: One junction end does not reproduce the germline sequence, and a read error may be involved. The chain joins TRBV7-7 to TRBJ1-4, with TRBD1 matching 9 bases. This CDR3 spans 20 amino acids. CDR1 and CDR2 (germline): SSHAT, FNYEAQ (reference sequence). The CDR3 DNA reads as TGTGCTAGCAGCTTAGCGACCGGGACAGGGTCCTCGCAACTAGGTGAAAAACTGTTTTTT. As protein: CASSLATGTGSSQLGEKLFF.

The V and J genes are TRBV4-2 and TRBJ2-1; D gene uncertain. The V gene's germline CDR1 is LGHNA and CDR2 YNFKEQ. Trimming stripped 1 base from V and 9 bases from J, with 10 bases between. The CDR3 is 13 residues long. Written as DNA, the CDR3 is TGTGCCAGCAGCCAAGCCTACGCGGTTGAGCAGTTCTTC. It specifies CASSQAYAVEQFF.

In nucleotides, the CDR3 is TGTGCCAGCAGCGCGGGACTCATCACAGATACGCAGTATTTT. Translating gives CASSAGLITDTQYF. The V gene is TRBV7-9, the J gene TRBJ2-3; TRBD2 is a possible D gene (6 bases). Germline V gene lookup returns CDR1 SEHNR and CDR2 FQNEAQ (reference sequence). Trimming cost V 5 bases and J 2 bases, with 11 bases left between them. This CDR3 is built from 14 residues.

This rearrangement joins TRBV7-6 to TRBJ2-7; 7 bases fit TRBD2. In germline, CDR1 is SGHVS, CDR2 FNYEAQ. This CDR3 has 13 amino acids. V lost 5 bases and J lost 4; bases outside the gene matches: 5. The CDR3 sequence: CASSRSGSYEQYF. The CDR3 DNA follows: TGTGCCAGCAGCCGTAGCGGGTCTTACGAGCAGTACTTC.

The V and J genes are TRBV28 and TRBJ2-1, with a tentative D call TRBD2 (5 bases). Trimming took 8 bases from V and 8 from J, leaving 16 bases between them. The CDR3 is 13 residues long. Germline V lookup: CDR1 MDHEN, CDR2 SYDVKM. CDR3 bases: TGTGCCAGCTGGGAAGGGAGCAAAGATGAGCAGTTCTTC. Residues: CASWEGSKDEQFF.

The chain uses TRBV28 and TRBJ1-4; D is ambiguous. This CDR3 contains 14 residues. Trimming left V 5 bases short and J 5 bases short, with 12 bases between. Germline values: CDR1 MDHEN, CDR2 SYDVKM. CDR3 DNA: TGTGCCAGCAGTACCAGGCGCCCCAATGAAAAACTGTTTTTT. The encoded protein is CASSTRRPNEKLFF.

The rearrangement uses TRBV7-9 and TRBJ2-7; tentatively, D is TRBD1 (6 bases). The CDR3 contains 16 residues. Trimming cost V 5 bases and J 4 bases, with 21 bases left between them. Germline V gene sequence: CDR1 SEHNR, CDR2 FQNEAQ (reference sequence). CDR3 nucleotides: TGTGCCAGCAGCCCCTCTATGGGGACAAACTATTACGAGCAGTACTTC. Translated, it gives CASSPSMGTNYYEQYF.

The chain combines TRBV2 with TRBJ2-5; TRBD2 matches 9 bases. V dropped 5 bases and J dropped 4; count of bases not matched to a gene: 8. The CDR3 loop spans 15 amino acids. CDR1 SNHLY and CDR2 FYNNEI come from the germline V gene. The CDR3 is CASSRSAGGRETQYF. As DNA, the CDR3 is TGTGCCAGCAGTCGATCTGCGGGAGGGAGAGAGACCCAGTACTTC.